The 7 T cell receptor beta chains in this list originate from one sample, sequenced in a study of persistence of HIV-infected CD4 T cells. These receptors have no known antigen. The libraries were made with immunoSEQ version 4 in survey mode. TCRdb's table, derived via immunoSEQ multiplex PCR, lists solely in-frame clones and lacks some. The table lists roughly 7,100 clones, roughly three quarters of them singletons. The stimulus was lysate of CMV-infected fibroblasts, around 10 ug/mL. CD4+ T cells upregulating both CD40 ligand and CD69 were sorted as responding cells. The specimen was CD4+ T cells sorted from PBMCs after roughly 18-hour stimulation, collected from a patient who received antiretroviral therapy. The receptors originated from an adult woman with HIV who was CMV-seropositive.

The rearrangement uses TRBV5-4 and TRBJ2-3; the D call may be TRBD1 or TRBD2 (5 bases each). The V end was cut by 0 bases, the J end by 4 bases, with 15 bases between. The germline V gene has CDR1 SGHNT and CDR2 YYREEE (reference sequence). The CDR3 sequence is 16 residues long. Here the CDR3 DNA reads TGTGCCAGCAGCTTGGTAGCGACTGGGGCGGCAGATACGCAGTATTTT. As protein: CASSLVATGAADTQYF.

This sequence joins TRBV14 and TRBJ2-1; 12 bases are shared with TRBD2. The germline gives CDR1 SGHDN, CDR2 FVKESK. With V trimmed by 9 bases and J by 7 bases, 13 bases remained unmatched. This CDR3 region has 16 residues. The CDR3 region is CASSALLAGGRNEQFF. The CDR3 coding sequence is TGTGCCAGTTCAGCATTGCTAGCGGGGGGGCGGAATGAGCAGTTCTTC. Filled out from reference TRBV14 and TRBJ2-1, the complete variable domain reads EAGVTQFPSHSVIEKGQTVTLRCDPISGHDNLYWYRRVMGKEIKFLLHFVKESKQDESGMPNNRFLAERTGGTYSTLKVQPAELEDSGVYFCASSALLAGGRNEQFFGPGTRLTVL.

By sample share, this clone is hyperexpanded. This chain connects TRBV3-1 (or the pseudogene TRBV3-2) to TRBJ2-7; D is possibly TRBD2 (6 bases). In germline, CDR1 is LGHDT, CDR2 YNNKEL (reference sequence). With 0 bases removed from V and 8 bases from J, the gap between germline ends came to 14 bases. The CDR3 sequence is 14 residues long. CDR3 DNA sequence: TGTGCCAGCAGCCAAGATGTCCGGGGGAATAAGCAGTACTTC. Translating it yields CASSQDVRGNKQYF.

CDR3 sequence reads: CASMGTGYGYTF. The CDR3 region has the DNA TGTGCCAGCATGGGGACAGGCTATGGCTACACCTTC. The genes are TRBV28 and TRBJ1-2; 8 positions match TRBD1. This CDR3 contains 12 residues. V lost 7 bases, J lost 4 bases, and 2 bases stayed unmatched. Germline loops: CDR1 MDHEN, CDR2 SYDVKM.

This clone was picked up one time. This rearrangement joins TRBV3-1 (or the pseudogene TRBV3-2) to TRBJ1-5; the D is unclear. The CDR3 totals 15 residues. The germline V and J ends were trimmed by 1 base and 3 bases, with 10 bases remaining between them. Germline CDR1 reads LGHDT; CDR2 reads YNNKEL (reference sequence). The CDR3 spells CASSQGGRNNQPQHF. The CDR3 DNA follows: TGTGCCAGCAGCCAAGGGGGAAGGAACAATCAGCCCCAGCATTTT.

The CDR3 protein is CASSVVPQHTDTQYF. The CDR3 DNA is TGTGCCAGCAGCGTAGTCCCACAACACACAGATACGCAGTATTTT. The chain couples TRBV9 to TRBJ2-3; no reliable D call. Germline assignment: CDR1 SGDLS and CDR2 YYNGEE. This CDR3 region has 15 residues. The V gene lost 0 bases and the J gene lost 2 bases, with 10 bases spanning the gap.

CDR3 sequence: CASSWGDAVEQYF. As DNA, the CDR3 is TGCGCCAGCAGTTGGGGGGATGCGGTCGAGCAGTACTTC. The chain has TRBV5-1 and TRBJ2-7, with a tentative D call TRBD2 (6 bases). The CDR3 length is 13 residues. Germline lookup yields CDR1 SGHRS and CDR2 YFSETQ. The germline V and J ends were trimmed by 5 bases and 6 bases, with 15 bases remaining between them.